The clone carrying this TCR beta chain was seen once. Antigen: not known. With the library built for alpha chains, this beta chain is off target and its frequency is not meaningful. The iRepertoire nested amplicon-rescue multiplex PCR amplified TCR alpha and beta CDR3s from RNA. For one-step reverse transcription and amplification, about 85-400 ng of tissue mRNA or PBMC total RNA was used. TCRdb fed the multiplex PCR reads into MiXCR, producing one record per CDR3 protein. In the table there are some 3,900 distinct CDR3 sequences, over 80% of which are singletons. This entry is derived from a study of glioma-infiltrating T cells. Study-level results: Tissue-blood divergence was below expectation in non-neoplastic patients, above in gliomas.

The TCR was taken from a human donor with low-grade glioma or glioblastoma, undergoing nonglioma brain surgery, or in good health (not recorded which). The sample was glioma tissue, nonneoplastic brain tissue, or PBMCs (not recorded which).

DNA for the CDR3: TGTGCCAGCGGCTCGGACAGGGTCACAGATACGCAGTATTTT. Its translation is CASGSDRVTDTQYF. J is TRBJ2-3 and V is TRBV5-5; 8 nucleotides align to TRBD1. This CDR3 has 14 residues. CDR1 is SGHKS, CDR2 YYEKEE, per germline (reference sequence). V lost 7 bases, J lost 2 bases, and 6 bases stayed unmatched.